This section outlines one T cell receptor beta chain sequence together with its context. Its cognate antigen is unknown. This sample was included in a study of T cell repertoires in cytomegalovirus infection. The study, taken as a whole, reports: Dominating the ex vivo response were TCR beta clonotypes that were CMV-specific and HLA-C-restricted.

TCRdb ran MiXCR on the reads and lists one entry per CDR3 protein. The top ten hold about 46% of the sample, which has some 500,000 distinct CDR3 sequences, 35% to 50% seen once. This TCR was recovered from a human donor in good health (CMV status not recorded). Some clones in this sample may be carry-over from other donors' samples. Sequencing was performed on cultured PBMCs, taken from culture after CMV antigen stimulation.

The CDR3 DNA is TGCAGCGTTTTGGGGTTTCAAGAGACCCAGTACTTC. Its translation is CSVLGFQETQYF. The chain links TRBV29-1 to TRBJ2-5; D is unclear. Trimming took off 5 bases at V and 2 bases at J, with 9 bases between the two ends. The CDR3 contains 12 residues. The germline gives CDR1 SQVTM, CDR2 ANQGSEA.